The clone carrying this T cell receptor beta chain was seen only once. What it recognizes is unknown. This may arise from a read error, as a much more abundant clone is one base away. This entry belongs to a study of T cells after yellow fever vaccination. TCR cDNA was made by 5'RACE template switching, adding a universal primer site and UMIs. MiXCR, run by TCRdb on the 5' RACE reads, gives a single entry per CDR3 protein. The sample includes 450,000 to 600,000 distinct CDR3 sequences, about 14% of them seen just once. The study's findings and limits: A secondary response was less intense yet reached its peak sooner, at day 5 versus 15. A large majority of primary-vaccination clones showed up again after the booster (about 96% CD4, 75% to 90% CD8). Among all clonotypes, a small share was observed in both CD4 and CD8 compartments.

CDR1 is SGHAT, CDR2 FQNNGV, per germline. The CDR3 consists of 15 residues. The sequence derives from a man aged 25-45 years who received the YFV17D yellow fever vaccine. The source material was PBMCs, sampled on the day of the yellow fever booster vaccination. V is TRBV11-2 and J is TRBJ2-1, with TRBD2 matching over 8 bases. The CDR3 nucleotides read TGTGCCAGCAGCTCGGGGGGGGGCTCCTACAATGGGCAGTTCTTC. Its translation is CASSSGGGSYNGQFF.